This paragraph reports one T cell receptor (beta chain). This clonotype was recorded a few times. Its specific antigen is unknown. No base-level quality is on record; no much larger clone is a single base apart. Germline trimming amounts to 4 bases on V and 5 bases on J, with 11 as the count of junction bases outside the gene matches. The cysteine opens and the phenylalanine closes a CDR3 of 16 amino acids. Only the CDR3 DNA stays, 48 bases, in frame from base 1. According to the germline V gene, CDR1 reads KGHDR and CDR2 reads SFDVKD. This record belongs to a study of blood T cells in healthy people across ages (dated by TCRdb to between 2014 and 2017). For the wider study: In model experiments, template switching captured roughly one uniquely barcoded TCR beta cDNA molecule for every two T cells. Using deep sequencing normalized with unique cDNA molecular identifiers, the study measured how TCR beta repertoire diversity changes with age. Four age groups were formed from the donors: young (average 16 years), middle-aged (around 37), aged (under 70) and long-lived (about 80). Using the same blood draw, the study looked at two additional independent replicas of 1 million unique cDNA reads for two donors, one aged 18 to 30 and the other aged 80 or older. Points the paper makes about the study in general: Because the CMV infection status of the donors was unknown, age-related changes in expanded clonotypes may potentially have been confounded. A strong correlation was found between observed TCR beta diversity and the percentage of naive T cells measured by flow cytometry. Total diversity estimates from one million sequenced T cells were considered lower bounds and underestimates. Observed TCR beta diversity per million T cells fell roughly linearly with age, and a significant reduction was already apparent by age about 38. Bulk unsorted PBMC profiling prevented conclusive comparison of naive and antigen-experienced compartments. Compared with the aged group, the long-lived group had more naive CD4+ T cells, fewer expanded clones and increased TCR diversity, a pattern suggesting age selection.

The library was made by 5' RACE. Sequencer: Illumina HiSeq 2500. A second PCR of roughly 7 to 11 cycles was performed with a sample-barcoded 5' primer and a J-beta primer mix. A unique molecular identifier was introduced onto each TCR beta cDNA molecule by a template-switch 5' adaptor carrying 12 random nucleotides. Each sample yielded at least 2.5 million CDR3-containing paired-end reads. First-strand cDNA was synthesized from all RNA with the Mint cDNA synthesis kit, primed by a TRBC-specific oligonucleotide. All cDNA was treated with uracil-DNA glycosylase and then went through a first 18-cycle PCR with the universal primers M1SS and BC2_uni_R. As for how the authors treated the data: Normalization of each sample was performed by random selection of 1 million high-quality reads, each carrying a distinct molecular identifier. Reads sharing molecular identifiers were discarded rather than binned into consensus sequences. CDR3 identification, clonotype clustering and error correction used MiTCR with a Q25 quality threshold and the strictest error-elimination algorithm. A nonparametric unseen species model with Euler transformation was used to estimate lower-bound total TCR beta diversity. TCRdb ran its own pipeline on the public reads, namely fastp trimming at Q25 and MiXCR clone calling, and kept in-frame beta chains. Duplicate CDR3 protein sequences are folded into a single record with the most common DNA and genes. These V and J calls derive from TCRdb rather than the authors' analysis. Here the sample has approximately 490,000 distinct CDR3 sequences; 20% to 30% occur a single time. The ten largest account for under 9% of the sample.

The roughly 37 donors, aged about 6 to 90 years, were systemically healthy Caucasian individuals from Russia. Each donor gave roughly 9.5 milliliters of peripheral blood, collected into EDTA-treated Vacutainer tubes. Ficoll-Paque density-gradient centrifugation was used to isolate PBMCs, with at least 7 million per sample. Total RNA was extracted from PBMCs with Trizol reagent, with at least 5 micrograms obtained per sample. For every donor, flow cytometry on a PBMC aliquot measured the percentage of naive CD45RAhigh/CD27high T cells. This sample also appeared in a second study, on T cells of mothers and their children. From the second report: Donors were nine systemically healthy Caucasian individuals: three mothers and their six children. cDNA synthesis used all of the extracted RNA, with 1.5 ug of RNA in each 15 ul reaction. In the second PCR, the M1S primer introduced both the sample barcodes and 2-4 random nucleotides. Each mother yielded over 10 million TCR beta CDR3 reads and each child 2.5 million to 3 million reads. Thymic selection shapes the output of TCR recombination in a similar way in related and unrelated pairs, and inherited differences have a minor effect. Normalized repertoire overlap was always slightly but never significantly higher in related than unrelated mother-child pairs. Persistent microchimeric T cell clones were not detected, at a sensitivity of approximately 100 clones per million clonotypes. The study used deep NGS to compare TCR beta repertoires of mothers and children, seeking features distinguishing related mother-child pairs from unrelated individuals. Mothers averaged around 43 +/- 4 years of age and children averaged about 12 +/- 4 years. After adapter ligation was performed with NEBNext reagents, the libraries were sequenced on an Illumina HiSeq 2000 with 100+100 nt paired-end reads. To prevent cross-contamination, the mother and child libraries were prepared a month apart and were sequenced in separate runs. For each donor, somewhere between roughly 450,000 and 2,000,000 distinct TCR beta clonotypes were identified. Naive TCR beta clonotypes were estimated from low-frequency clonotypes matched to each donor's FACS-determined naive share, without sorting.

The receptor was derived from a boy younger than 18 in good health. The chain couples TRBV24-1 to TRBJ2-5; 8 of the junction bases match TRBD1. Input material: blood. Read as DNA, the sequence is TGTGCCACCAGTGAAAGAGACAGGGGCGAGAGGGAGACCCAGTACTTC. The encoded protein is CATSERDRGERETQYF.